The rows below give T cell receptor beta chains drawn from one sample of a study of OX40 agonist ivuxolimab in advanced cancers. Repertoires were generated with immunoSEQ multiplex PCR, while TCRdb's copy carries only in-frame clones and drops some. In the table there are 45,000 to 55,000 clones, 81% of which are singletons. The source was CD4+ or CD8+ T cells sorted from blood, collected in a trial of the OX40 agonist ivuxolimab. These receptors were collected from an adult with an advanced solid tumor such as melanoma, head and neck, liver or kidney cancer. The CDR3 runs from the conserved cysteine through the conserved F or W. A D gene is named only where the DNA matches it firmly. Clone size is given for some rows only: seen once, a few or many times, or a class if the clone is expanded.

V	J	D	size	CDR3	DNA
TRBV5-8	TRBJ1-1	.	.	CASSFGGVTEAFF	TGTGCCAGCAGCTTCGGGGGCGTAACTGAAGCTTTCTTT
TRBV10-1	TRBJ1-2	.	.	CASSESGRFYGYTF	TGCGCCAGCAGTGAGTCTGGCAGATTCTATGGCTACACCTTC
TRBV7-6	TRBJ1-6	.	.	CASSLEGTETSPLHF	TGTGCCAGCAGCTTAGAGGGGACGGAGACGTCACCCCTCCACTTT
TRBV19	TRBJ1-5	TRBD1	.	CASSATQGAGQPQHF	TGTGCCAGTAGTGCCACACAGGGGGCAGGTCAGCCCCAGCATTTT
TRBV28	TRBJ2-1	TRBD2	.	CASSSLGSGTLNEQFF	TGTGCCAGCAGTTCTCTGGGGAGCGGGACCCTCAATGAGCAGTTCTTC
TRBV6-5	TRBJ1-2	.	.	CASSLAGDYGYTF	TGTGCCAGCAGTTTGGCAGGGGACTATGGCTACACCTTC
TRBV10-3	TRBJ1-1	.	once	CAISDPYRVQGTEAFF	TGTGCCATCAGTGATCCCTACAGGGTACAGGGCACTGAAGCTTTCTTT
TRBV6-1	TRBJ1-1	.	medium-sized	CASSDMNTEAFF	TGTGCCAGCAGTGATATGAACACTGAAGCTTTCTTT
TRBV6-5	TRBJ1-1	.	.	CASSYSPVGLYTEAFF	TGTGCCAGCAGTTACTCCCCGGTGGGATTATACACTGAAGCTTTCTTT
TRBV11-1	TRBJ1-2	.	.	CASSLPGAAYGYTF	TGTGCCAGCAGCCTCCCGGGAGCGGCCTATGGCTACACCTTC
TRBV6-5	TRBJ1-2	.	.	CASSYSGTDYGYTF	TGTGCCAGCAGTTATTCCGGGACGGACTATGGCTACACCTTC
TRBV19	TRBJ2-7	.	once	CASKGGQSKNYEQYF	TGTGCCAGTAAGGGGGGGCAGTCAAAAAACTACGAGCAGTACTTC
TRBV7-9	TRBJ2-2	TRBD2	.	CASSPPERGELGELFF	TGTGCCAGCAGCCCGCCTGAGCGGGGGGAGCTCGGGGAGCTGTTTTTT
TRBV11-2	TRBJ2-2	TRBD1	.	CASSTWTGNTGELFF	TGTGCCAGCAGCACTTGGACAGGAAACACCGGGGAGCTGTTTTTT
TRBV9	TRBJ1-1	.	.	CASSIGGVGTEAFF	TGTGCCAGCAGCATAGGAGGGGTGGGCACTGAAGCTTTCTTT
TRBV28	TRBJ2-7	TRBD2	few	CASSFGLAGGYEQYF	TGTGCCAGCAGTTTTGGGCTAGCGGGAGGATACGAGCAGTACTTC
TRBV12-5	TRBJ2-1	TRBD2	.	CASGLPGGPEQFF	TGTGCTAGTGGTTTGCCGGGAGGTCCTGAGCAGTTCTTC
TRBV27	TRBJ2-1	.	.	CASNKGNEQFF	TGTGCCAGCAACAAGGGAAATGAGCAGTTCTTC
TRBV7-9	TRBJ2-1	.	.	CASSFPGPYNEQFF	TGTGCCAGCAGCTTCCCGGGACCTTACAATGAGCAGTTCTTC
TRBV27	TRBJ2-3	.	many	CASSSSQAGTDTQYF	TGTGCCAGCAGTTCCTCGCAGGCAGGCACAGATACGCAGTATTTT
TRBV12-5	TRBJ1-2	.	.	CASGLAPPGDYGYTF	TGTGCTAGTGGTTTGGCCCCTCCTGGTGACTATGGCTACACCTTC
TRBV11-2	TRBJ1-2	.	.	CASSLEVQYGYTF	TGTGCCAGCAGCTTAGAGGTCCAGTATGGCTACACCTTC
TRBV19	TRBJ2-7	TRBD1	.	CASSTQYRDSYEQYF	TGTGCCAGTAGTACCCAATACCGGGACAGCTACGAGCAGTACTTC
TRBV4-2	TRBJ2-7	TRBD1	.	CASSHSAGGGYEQYF	TGTGCCAGCAGCCACTCGGCAGGGGGCGGCTACGAGCAGTACTTC
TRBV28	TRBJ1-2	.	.	CASSLVTGANYGYTF	TGTGCCAGCAGTTTAGTGACGGGGGCAAATTATGGCTACACCTTC
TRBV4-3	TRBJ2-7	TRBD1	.	CASSQGGGGGYEQYF	TGCGCCAGCAGCCAAGGAGGGGGCGGTGGGTACGAGCAGTACTTC
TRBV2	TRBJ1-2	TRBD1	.	CARGQGDGYTF	TGTGCCAGAGGACAGGGAGATGGCTACACCTTC
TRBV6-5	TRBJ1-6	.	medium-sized	CASTTSGGYNSPLHF	TGTGCCAGCACAACCTCCGGTGGCTATAATTCACCCCTCCACTTT
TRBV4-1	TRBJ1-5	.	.	CASSQASESNQPQHF	TGCGCCAGCAGCCAAGCCTCGGAGTCCAATCAGCCCCAGCATTTT
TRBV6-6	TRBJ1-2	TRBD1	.	CASRTGGAEGYTF	TGTGCCAGCAGGACAGGGGGCGCGGAGGGCTACACCTTC
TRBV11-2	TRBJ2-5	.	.	CASSLAGYLQETQYF	TGTGCCAGCAGCTTAGCGGGTTACCTCCAAGAGACCCAGTACTTC
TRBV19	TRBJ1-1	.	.	CASSIEPAAEAFF	TGTGCCAGTAGTATAGAACCAGCGGCTGAAGCTTTCTTT
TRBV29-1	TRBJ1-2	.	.	CSVPQGLGYGYTF	TGCAGCGTTCCGCAGGGTTTAGGCTATGGCTACACCTTC
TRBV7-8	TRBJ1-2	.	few	CASSLAWGAQGIGYTF	TGTGCCAGCAGCTTAGCTTGGGGGGCGCAGGGAATTGGCTACACCTTC
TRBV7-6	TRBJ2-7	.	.	CASSSTGNVYEQYF	TGTGCCAGCAGCTCCACCGGGAACGTATACGAGCAGTACTTC
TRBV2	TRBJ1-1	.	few	CASSRGRDTEAFF	TGTGCCAGCTCCCGGGGGCGCGACACTGAAGCTTTCTTT
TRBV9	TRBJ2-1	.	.	CASPQAGAFYNEQFF	TGTGCCAGCCCCCAGGCAGGGGCCTTCTACAATGAGCAGTTCTTC
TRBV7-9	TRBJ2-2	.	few	CASPGVRTGELFF	TGTGCCAGTCCGGGGGTTCGCACCGGGGAGCTGTTTTTT
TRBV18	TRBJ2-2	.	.	CASSPMRPFDRTNTGELFF	TGTGCCAGCTCACCAATGAGGCCATTCGACAGGACGAACACCGGGGAGCTGTTTTTT
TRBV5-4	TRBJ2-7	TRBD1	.	CASSLPRTGGHEQYF	TGTGCCAGCAGCTTGCCGAGAACAGGGGGCCACGAGCAGTACTTC
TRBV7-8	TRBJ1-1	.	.	CASSFGNTEAFF	TGTGCCAGCAGCTTCGGGAACACTGAAGCTTTCTTT